The clone carrying this TCR beta chain was detected only once. The antigen remains unidentified. The data are from a study of shared clonotypes between healthy human individuals. The study, taken as a whole, reports: Clonotype sharing among donors, it was expected, would be affected by sequencing depth. A reduction in generation probabilities was seen for non-shared clonotypes relative to those shared by all four donors.

The CDR3 loop spans 14 amino acids. Germline-derived CDR1 and CDR2 are SNHLY and FYNNEI. J lost 3 bases, V lost 7 bases, and 4 bases had no gene match. The data were produced by immunoSEQ multiplex PCR, yet TCRdb's version contains in-frame clones alone and is incomplete. This repertoire shows fewer than 1.8 million clones, 98% to 99% found once; its top ten account for approximately 0.38%. The TCR comes from a man aged 25-45 years in good health. Sequencing was carried out using naive CD4+ T cells sorted from blood. The subset: CD45RA+ positively selected. This rearrangement joins TRBV2 to TRBJ2-3; 10 bases fit TRBD1. CDR3 nucleotides: TGTGCCAGCATCCGGGACAGGGGAACAGATACGCAGTATTTT. It specifies CASIRDRGTDTQYF.